What follows are 29 T cell receptor beta chains derived from one specimen sequenced in a study of shared clonotypes between healthy human individuals. The assay was immunoSEQ multiplex PCR, and TCRdb's table has in-frame clones only and misses some. Of about 820,000 clones listed, roughly 92% are singletons. Naive CD8 isolation took CD45RO-negative cells positively selected for CCR7 and excluded terminally differentiated effector memory CD45RA+ cells. Sequences were obtained from naive CD8+ T cells sorted from blood. The receptor source for this set is a man aged 25-45 years in good health.

The V and J genes are TRBV7-8 and TRBJ1-1; D is unclear. Trimming pared 2 bases from V and 0 bases from J, leaving 7 bases between. Germline V gives CDR1 SGHVS, CDR2 FQNEAQ. This CDR3 has 14 amino acids. CDR3 DNA: TGTGCCAGCAGCTTAAGACTTCTGAACACTGAAGCTTTCTTT. Protein product: CASSLRLLNTEAFF. Looking up the rest from reference TRBV7-8 and TRBJ1-1 gives the full variable domain: GAGVSQSPRYKVAKRGQDVALRCDPISGHVSLFWYQQALGQGPEFLTYFQNEAQLDKSGLPSDRFFAERPEGSVSTLKIQRTQQEDSAVYLCASSLRLLNTEAFFGQGTRLTVV.

CDR3 DNA: TGTGCCAGCAGTTACTCGAGAGGGAGGCCCTACAATGAGCAGTTCTTC. Translated, it gives CASSYSRGRPYNEQFF. The chain couples TRBV6-6 to TRBJ2-1; D might be TRBD2 (6 bases). Germline CDR1 reads MNHNY; CDR2 reads SVGAGI (reference sequence). Trimming pared 0 bases from V and 2 bases from J, leaving 11 bases between. The CDR3 runs to 16 residues.

This chain connects TRBV11-2 to TRBJ2-1; D is undetermined. CDR3 length: 17 residues. Looked up from germline, CDR1 is SGHAT and CDR2 is FQNNGV. V was cut by 0 bases and J by 5 bases, with 17 bases left in between. The CDR3 nucleotides are TGTGCCAGCAGCTTAGACGGGTGGGGTTACATCCACAATGAGCAGTTCTTC. Protein product: CASSLDGWGYIHNEQFF. Filled out from reference TRBV11-2 and TRBJ2-1, the complete variable domain reads EAGVAQSPRYKIIEKRQSVAFWCNPISGHATLYWYQQILGQGPKLLIQFQNNGVVDDSQLPKDRFSAERLKGVDSTLKIQPAKLEDSAVYLCASSLDGWGYIHNEQFFGPGTRLTVL.

The chain employs TRBV10-2 and TRBJ2-7, with 10 positions matching TRBD2. Germline CDR1 and CDR2: WSHSY and SAAADI. V dropped 3 bases and J dropped 6; count of bases not matched to a gene: 5. This CDR3 has 14 amino acids. CDR3 DNA sequence: TGCGCCAGCAGTGAAGCGGGAGGGCCGAGCGAGCAGTACTTC. This gives the protein CASSEAGGPSEQYF.

The chain is built from TRBV9 and TRBJ2-7, with a possible D match to TRBD1 (5 bases). Germline lookup yields CDR1 SGDLS and CDR2 YYNGEE. The V end was cut by 4 bases, the J end by 2 bases, with 13 bases between. The CDR3 runs 14 residues. CDR3 amino acids: CASSPRGQAYEQYF. CDR3 nucleotide sequence: TGTGCCAGCAGCCCACGCGGACAAGCCTACGAGCAGTACTTC.

The chain couples TRBV7-8 to TRBJ1-3; D possibly corresponds to TRBD1 (5 bases). Trimming left V 5 bases short and J 0 bases short, with 11 bases between. Germline V gives CDR1 SGHVS, CDR2 FQNEAQ. This CDR3 spans 15 amino acids. The CDR3 DNA reads TGTGCCAGCAGCGCCCAGGGTAACTCTGGAAACACCATATATTTT. It is translated as CASSAQGNSGNTIYF.

This chain joins TRBV4-1 and TRBJ1-4; no clear D gene. The CDR3 consists of 15 residues. CDR1 is MGHRA and CDR2 is YSYEKL in the germline V gene. V gave up 2 bases and J gave up 4 bases, with 11 bases separating them. In DNA, the CDR3 is TGCGCCAGCAGCCAACTCGGACCGTTTAATGAAAAACTGTTTTTT. This translates into CASSQLGPFNEKLFF.

This sequence joins TRBV19 and TRBJ1-1; D is uncertain. V was shortened by 4 bases and J by 6 bases, with 9 bases between the two germline ends. Per the germline V gene, CDR1 is LNHDA and CDR2 is SQIVND (reference sequence). This CDR3 is 12 amino acids long. The CDR3, as DNA: TGTGCCAGTAGTACTGGGTTACCTGAAGCTTTCTTT. This gives the protein CASSTGLPEAFF. The variable domain in full, with the rest retrieved from reference TRBV19 and TRBJ1-1, is DGGITQSPKYLFRKEGQNVTLSCEQNLNHDAMYWYRQDPGQGLRLIYYSQIVNDFQKGDIAEGYSVSREKKESFPLTVTSAQKNPTAFYLCASSTGLPEAFFGQGTRLTVV.

Details on this clone: The same CDR3 is also encoded by other DNA sequences in this sample. The CDR3 DNA reads as TGTGCCAGCAGCGACACTTACGAGCAGTACTTC. Amino acids: CASSDTYEQYF. The chain couples TRBV2 to TRBJ2-7, with D uncertain. CDR1 is SNHLY and CDR2 is FYNNEI in the germline V gene. This CDR3 has 11 amino acids. V dropped 6 bases and J dropped 4 bases, with 7 bases sitting between them.

A single count supports this clone. V and J are TRBV9 and TRBJ2-3, with a possible D match to TRBD2 (6 bases). The CDR3 runs to 15 residues. Germline values: CDR1 SGDLS, CDR2 YYNGEE. Trimming pared 0 bases from V and 2 bases from J, leaving 10 bases between. The CDR3 bases are TGTGCCAGCAGCGTAGTTGGACTAAACACAGATACGCAGTATTTT. Amino acid sequence: CASSVVGLNTDTQYF.

This clone was observed a single time. This rearrangement joins TRBV28 to TRBJ1-2; 8 bases match TRBD1. The CDR3 consists of 13 residues. Trimming removed 7 bases from V and 6 bases from J; junction bases left unmatched: 7. CDR1 is MDHEN and CDR2 is SYDVKM in the germline V gene. CDR3 bases: TGTGCCAGCAACCTCAGGGGGCTTGATGGCTACACCTTC. It is translated as CASNLRGLDGYTF.

The chain combines TRBV6-5 with TRBJ2-2; D gene uncertain. Per the germline V gene, CDR1 is MNHEY and CDR2 is SVGAGI. V gave up 8 bases and J gave up 6 bases, with 10 bases separating them. This CDR3 region has 12 residues. The CDR3 DNA sequence: TGTGCCAGCCGGGCCAACCCCGGGGAGCTGTTTTTT. It specifies CASRANPGELFF.

The chain links TRBV9 to TRBJ2-1, with 7 positions matching TRBD2. V was clipped by 0 bases and J by 2 bases; unmatched bases: 5. The CDR3 runs to 16 residues. Germline-derived CDR1 and CDR2 are SGDLS and YYNGEE. The CDR3 DNA is TGTGCCAGCAGCGTAGTTGGGGGGAGGGCCTACAATGAGCAGTTCTTC. Residues: CASSVVGGRAYNEQFF. The whole variable domain, remainder taken from reference TRBV9 and TRBJ2-1, is DSGVTQTPKHLITATGQRVTLRCSPRSGDLSVYWYQQSLDQGLQFLIQYYNGEERAKGNILERFSAQQFPDLHSELNLSSLELGDSALYFCASSVVGGRAYNEQFFGPGTRLTVL.

This chain uses TRBV2 with TRBJ2-2; D is uncertain. V lost 2 bases, J lost 1 base, and 5 bases lay in between. The V gene's germline CDR1 is SNHLY and CDR2 FYNNEI. The CDR3 has 14 residues. The CDR3 spells CASSEQQNTGELFF. For the CDR3, the DNA is TGTGCCAGCAGTGAACAGCAGAACACCGGGGAGCTGTTTTTT.

The chain recombines TRBV28 with TRBJ2-1; possibly TRBD2 for D (6 bases). CDR3 length: 16 residues. Germline V gene sequence: CDR1 MDHEN, CDR2 SYDVKM. Trimming stripped 4 bases from V and 0 bases from J, with 13 bases between. This CDR3 reads CASSSIAVISYNEQFF. In DNA, the CDR3 is TGTGCCAGCAGTTCAATAGCGGTTATCTCCTACAATGAGCAGTTCTTC.

The chain joins TRBV27 to TRBJ1-5; D is possibly TRBD1 (5 bases). The CDR3 loop spans 14 amino acids. Germline V gene data show CDR1 as MNHEY and CDR2 as SMNVEV (reference sequence). V dropped 6 bases and J dropped 5 bases, with 14 bases sitting between them. CDR3 DNA: TGTGCCAGCAGAGGTGGAGGGGAAGATCAGCCCCAGCATTTT. Protein: CASRGGGEDQPQHF.

This rearrangement joins TRBV7-9 to TRBJ2-1; TRBD2 is a possible D gene (6 bases). The V end was cut by 10 bases, the J end by 10 bases, with 29 bases between. From germline, CDR1 is SEHNR and CDR2 FQNEAQ (reference sequence). This CDR3 is 16 amino acids long. Here the CDR3 DNA reads TGTGCCAACTCGATGTTAGAGCGGGTGGGGGGAGAAGAGCAGTTCTTC. Its protein is CANSMLERVGGEEQFF.

The CDR3 region has the DNA TGTGCCAGCAGCTTAGATTTCAATGAGCAGTTCTTC. Translating gives CASSLDFNEQFF. V gene TRBV11-2 combines with J gene TRBJ2-1; D is uncertain. V lost 0 bases to trimming and J lost 6 bases, with 3 bases between them. CDR3 size: 12 residues. Germline-derived CDR1 and CDR2 are SGHAT and FQNNGV.

The rearrangement joins TRBV2 to TRBJ1-2, with unresolved D. CDR1 and CDR2 from the germline V gene are SNHLY and FYNNEI. V was trimmed by 8 bases and J by 0 bases, leaving 16 bases between them. This CDR3 has 15 amino acids. The CDR3 bases are TGTGCCAGCTCAGCTTTGTTGGTAGCTAACTATGGCTACACCTTC. This encodes CASSALLVANYGYTF.

V is TRBV7-9 and J is TRBJ2-5; no clear D gene. This CDR3 comprises 15 residues. Germline CDR1 reads SEHNR; CDR2 reads FQNEAQ (reference sequence). V lost 5 bases and J lost 0, with 13 bases in between. CDR3 coding DNA: TGTGCCAGCAGCCCCCCTGGATACTACCAAGAGACCCAGTACTTC. It translates to CASSPPGYYQETQYF.

On this clone itself: It may be a read error: a sequence one base away is much more abundant. The chain uses TRBV7-9 and TRBJ2-1, with 10 bases lining up with TRBD2. Germline CDR1 reads SEHNR; CDR2 reads FQNEAQ (reference sequence). The V and J ends lost 4 bases and 3 bases, in that order; junction bases with no gene match: 3. The CDR3 is 15 amino acids. CDR3 protein: CASSSSGSFYNEQFF. The CDR3 DNA is TGTGCCAGCAGCTCTAGCGGGAGCTTCTACAATGAGCAGTTCTTC.

The rearrangement links TRBV7-9 to TRBJ2-7; 7 bases line up with TRBD2. The CDR3 has 16 amino acids. CDR1 SEHNR and CDR2 FQNEAQ come from the germline V gene (reference sequence). Trimming cost V 4 bases and J 2 bases; bases outside gene matches: 11. The CDR3 reads CASSSSWGGIPYEQYF. CDR3 DNA sequence: TGTGCCAGCAGCTCCAGTTGGGGGGGTATACCCTACGAGCAGTACTTC.

This rearrangement joins TRBV2 to TRBJ2-5; 10 positions match TRBD2. There are 18 residues in the CDR3. Germline V gene lookup returns CDR1 SNHLY and CDR2 FYNNEI. V lost 1 base, J lost 7 bases, and 15 bases stayed unmatched. CDR3 bases: TGTGCCAGCAGTGAAGATATCTGGGAGCGGGAGGGGGCGTGGACCCAGTACTTC. Its protein product is CASSEDIWEREGAWTQYF.

V and J are TRBV11-2 and TRBJ1-2; 8 bases line up with TRBD1. Germline V CDR1 and CDR2: SGHAT, FQNNGV. The junction had 13 bases not matched to a gene; V was cut back by 4 bases and J by 3 bases. CDR3 size: 17 residues. The CDR3 region has the DNA TGTGCCAGCAGCTCCCCAGGGGCCGGGACAGGTTACTATGGCTACACCTTC. It is translated as CASSSPGAGTGYYGYTF.

The chain carries TRBV6-1 and TRBJ2-7; 8 nucleotides agree with TRBD1. This CDR3 has 15 residues. V was pared by 5 bases and J by 2 bases, with 8 bases of the junction left unmatched. Germline V lookup: CDR1 MNHNS, CDR2 SASEGT. CDR3: CASSSTQGGTYEQYF. The CDR3 DNA sequence: TGTGCCAGCAGTTCTACACAGGGGGGAACCTACGAGCAGTACTTC.

This sequence joins TRBV2 and TRBJ2-3; 7 nucleotides match TRBD2. The length of the CDR3 is 14 residues. Germline CDR1 reads SNHLY; CDR2 reads FYNNEI. With 1 base clipped from V and 3 bases from J, the junction kept 1 base outside the gene matches. The CDR3 region is CASSEGGGTDTQYF. CDR3 nucleotides: TGTGCCAGCAGTGAAGGGGGGGGAACAGATACGCAGTATTTT.

The CDR3: CASHWIGDYGYTF. CDR3 nucleotides: TGTGCCTCACATTGGATCGGGGACTATGGCTACACCTTC. This chain connects TRBV30 to TRBJ1-2; D unresolved. CDR3 length: 13 amino acids. Germline V CDR1 and CDR2: GTSNPN, SVGIG (reference sequence). Trimming stripped 7 bases from V and 3 bases from J, with 15 bases between.

The V gene is TRBV7-9, the J gene TRBJ1-2; tentatively, D is TRBD1 (5 bases). Trimming took 6 bases from V and 1 from J, leaving 12 bases between them. This CDR3 comprises 14 residues. CDR1 SEHNR and CDR2 FQNEAQ come from the germline V gene (reference sequence). The CDR3 region has the DNA TGTGCCAGCAGTCGACAGATTCGTAACTATGGCTACACCTTC. It encodes CASSRQIRNYGYTF.

The rearrangement uses TRBV27 and TRBJ2-7; TRBD2 is a possible D gene (5 bases). CDR1 is MNHEY and CDR2 is SMNVEV in the germline V gene (reference sequence). V gave up 5 bases and J gave up 5 bases, with 10 bases separating them. CDR3 length equals 12 residues. For the CDR3, the DNA is TGTGCCAGCAGTCCCCGGACTGACGAGCAGTACTTC. It yields the protein CASSPRTDEQYF.